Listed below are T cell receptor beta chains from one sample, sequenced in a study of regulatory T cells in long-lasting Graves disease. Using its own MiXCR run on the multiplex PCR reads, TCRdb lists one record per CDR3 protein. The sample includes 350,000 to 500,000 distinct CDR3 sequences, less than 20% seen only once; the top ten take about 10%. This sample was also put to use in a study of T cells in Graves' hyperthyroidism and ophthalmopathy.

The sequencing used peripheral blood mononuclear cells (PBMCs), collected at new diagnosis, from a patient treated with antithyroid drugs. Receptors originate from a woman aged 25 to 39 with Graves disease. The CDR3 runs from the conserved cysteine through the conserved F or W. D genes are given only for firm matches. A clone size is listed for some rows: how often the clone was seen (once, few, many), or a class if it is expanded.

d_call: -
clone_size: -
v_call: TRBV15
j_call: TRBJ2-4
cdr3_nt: TGTGCCACCAGCAGAGATCAAGGCTACAAAAACATTCAGTACTTC
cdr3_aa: CATSRDQGYKNIQYF

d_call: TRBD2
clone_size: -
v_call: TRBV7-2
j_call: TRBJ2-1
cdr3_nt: TGTGCCAGCAGCTCCGGGACTATCCCAAATGAGCAGTTCTTC
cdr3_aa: CASSSGTIPNEQFF

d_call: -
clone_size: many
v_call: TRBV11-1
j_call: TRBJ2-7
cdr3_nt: TGTGCCAGCAGCGTTCGGTCTGGGGGTAGCTCCTACGAGCAGTACTTC
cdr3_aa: CASSVRSGGSSYEQYF

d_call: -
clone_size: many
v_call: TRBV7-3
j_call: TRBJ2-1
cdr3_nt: TGTGCCAGCAGCCCCCTCCCAGGAGGGATGGGACACAATGAGCAGTTCTTC
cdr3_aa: CASSPLPGGMGHNEQFF

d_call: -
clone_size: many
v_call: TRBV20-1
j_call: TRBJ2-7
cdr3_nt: TGCAGTGCCCAGACGGGGGCGGGCTACGAGCAGTACTTC
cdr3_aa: CSAQTGAGYEQYF

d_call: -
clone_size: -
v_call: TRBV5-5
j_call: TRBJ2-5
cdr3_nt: TGTGCCAGCAGCTTGGAGCCGCTACAACTTCAAGAGACCCAGTACTTC
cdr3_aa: CASSLEPLQLQETQYF

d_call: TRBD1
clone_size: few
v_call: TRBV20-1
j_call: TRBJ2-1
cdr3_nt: TGCAGTGCTGACGGGGACAGGGGCGGGTATGAGCAGTTCTTC
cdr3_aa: CSADGDRGGYEQFF

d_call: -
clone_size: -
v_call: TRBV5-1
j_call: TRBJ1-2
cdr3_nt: TGCGCCAGCAGCTCCTCCGCGGGGATAAACGATGGCTACACCTTC
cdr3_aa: CASSSSAGINDGYTF

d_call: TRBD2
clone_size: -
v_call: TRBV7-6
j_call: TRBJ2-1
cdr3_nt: TGTGCCAGCAGCTTGGGGACTAGCGGGAGAAGGTTCTTC
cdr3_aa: CASSLGTSGRRFF

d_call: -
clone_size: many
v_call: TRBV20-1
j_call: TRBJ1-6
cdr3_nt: TGCAGTGCCTTTTTGGGGGGGAGCTCCTATAATTCACCCCTCCACTTT
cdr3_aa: CSAFLGGSSYNSPLHF